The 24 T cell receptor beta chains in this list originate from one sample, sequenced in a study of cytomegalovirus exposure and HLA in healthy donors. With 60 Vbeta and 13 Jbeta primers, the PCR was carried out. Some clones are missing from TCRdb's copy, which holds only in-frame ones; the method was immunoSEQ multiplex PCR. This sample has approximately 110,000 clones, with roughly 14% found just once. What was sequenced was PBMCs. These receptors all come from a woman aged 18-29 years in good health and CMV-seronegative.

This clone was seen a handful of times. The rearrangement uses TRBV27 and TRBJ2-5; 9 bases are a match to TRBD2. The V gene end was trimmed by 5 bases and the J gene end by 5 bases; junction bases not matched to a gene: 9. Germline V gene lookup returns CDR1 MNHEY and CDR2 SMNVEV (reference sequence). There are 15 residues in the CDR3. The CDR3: CASSPFLAGRETQYF. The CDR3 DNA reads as TGTGCCAGCAGTCCCTTTCTAGCGGGAAGGGAGACCCAGTACTTC.

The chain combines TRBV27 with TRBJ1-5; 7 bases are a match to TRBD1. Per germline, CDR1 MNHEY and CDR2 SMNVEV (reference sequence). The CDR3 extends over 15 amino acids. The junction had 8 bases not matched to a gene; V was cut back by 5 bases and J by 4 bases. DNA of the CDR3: TGTGCCAGCAGTCTTGTGGCAGGGGGGAATCAGCCCCAGCATTTT. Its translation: CASSLVAGGNQPQHF.

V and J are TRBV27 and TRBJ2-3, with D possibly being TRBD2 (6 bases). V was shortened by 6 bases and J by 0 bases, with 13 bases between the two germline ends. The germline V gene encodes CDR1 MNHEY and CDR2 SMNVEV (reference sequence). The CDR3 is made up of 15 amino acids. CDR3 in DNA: TGTGCCAGCAGAGAAGTAGCGGCTAGCACAGATACGCAGTATTTT. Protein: CASREVAASTDTQYF.

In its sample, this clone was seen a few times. The CDR3 sequence is CASPLRVVEAFF. For the CDR3, the DNA is TGTGCCAGCCCGCTGAGGGTAGTTGAAGCTTTCTTT. The V and J genes are TRBV2 and TRBJ1-1; D gene uncertain. Trimming shortened V by 8 bases and J by 7 bases, and 14 bases separated the two germline ends. There are 12 residues in the CDR3. The V gene's germline CDR1 is SNHLY and CDR2 FYNNEI.

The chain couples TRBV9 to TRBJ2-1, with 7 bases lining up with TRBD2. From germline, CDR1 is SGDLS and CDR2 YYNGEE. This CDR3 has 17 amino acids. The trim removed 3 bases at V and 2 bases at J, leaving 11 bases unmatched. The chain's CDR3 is CASSARKAGVPYNEQFF. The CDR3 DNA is TGTGCCAGCAGCGCTCGCAAGGCGGGGGTACCCTACAATGAGCAGTTCTTC.

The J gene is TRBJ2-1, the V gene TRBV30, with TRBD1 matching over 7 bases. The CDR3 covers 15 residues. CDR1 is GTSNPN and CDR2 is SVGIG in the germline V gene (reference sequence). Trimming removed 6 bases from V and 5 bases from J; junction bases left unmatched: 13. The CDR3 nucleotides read TGTGCCTGCCCTTCGGGGACAGTGAGCGACAATGAGCAGTTCTTC. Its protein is CACPSGTVSDNEQFF.

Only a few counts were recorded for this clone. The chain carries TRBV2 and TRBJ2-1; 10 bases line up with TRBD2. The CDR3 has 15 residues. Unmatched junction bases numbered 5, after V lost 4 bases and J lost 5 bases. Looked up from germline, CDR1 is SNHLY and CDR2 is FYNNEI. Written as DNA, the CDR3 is TGTGCCAGCAGTGTCGGGACTAGCGTTGACAATGAGCAGTTCTTC. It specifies CASSVGTSVDNEQFF.

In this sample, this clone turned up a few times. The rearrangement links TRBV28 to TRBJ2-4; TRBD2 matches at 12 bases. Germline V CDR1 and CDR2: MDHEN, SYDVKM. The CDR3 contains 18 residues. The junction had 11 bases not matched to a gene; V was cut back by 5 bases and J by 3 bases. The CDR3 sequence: CASSPTGTSGWGKNIQYF. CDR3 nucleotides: TGTGCCAGCAGTCCAACCGGGACTAGCGGGTGGGGCAAAAACATTCAGTACTTC. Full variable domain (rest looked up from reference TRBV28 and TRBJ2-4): DVKVTQSSRYLVKRTGEKVFLECVQDMDHENMFWYRQDPGLGLRLIYFSYDVKMKEKGDIPEGYSVSREKKERFSLILESASTNQTSMYLCASSPTGTSGWGKNIQYFGAGTRLSVL.

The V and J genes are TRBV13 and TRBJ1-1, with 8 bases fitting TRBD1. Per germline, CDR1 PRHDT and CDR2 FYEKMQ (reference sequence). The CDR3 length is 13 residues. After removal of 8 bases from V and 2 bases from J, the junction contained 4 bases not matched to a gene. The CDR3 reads CASVGQGNTEAFF. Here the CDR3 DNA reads TGTGCCAGCGTCGGACAGGGTAACACTGAAGCTTTCTTT.

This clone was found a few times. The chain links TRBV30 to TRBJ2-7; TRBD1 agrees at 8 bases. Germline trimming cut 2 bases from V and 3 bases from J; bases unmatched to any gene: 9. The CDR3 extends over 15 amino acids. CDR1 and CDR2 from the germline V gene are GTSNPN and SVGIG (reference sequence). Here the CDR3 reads CAWSPLDRERYEQYF. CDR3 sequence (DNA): TGTGCCTGGAGTCCGCTGGACAGGGAACGCTACGAGCAGTACTTC.

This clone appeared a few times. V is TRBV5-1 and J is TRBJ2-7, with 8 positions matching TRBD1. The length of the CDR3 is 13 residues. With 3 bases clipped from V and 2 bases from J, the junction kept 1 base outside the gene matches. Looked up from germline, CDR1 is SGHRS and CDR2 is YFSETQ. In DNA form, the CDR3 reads TGCGCCAGCAGCTGGACAGGGCCCTACGAGCAGTACTTC. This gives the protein CASSWTGPYEQYF.

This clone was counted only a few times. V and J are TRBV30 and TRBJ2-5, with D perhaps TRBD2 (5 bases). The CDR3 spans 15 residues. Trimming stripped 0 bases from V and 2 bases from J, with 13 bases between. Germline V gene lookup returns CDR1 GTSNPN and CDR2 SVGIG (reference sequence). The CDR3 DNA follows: TGTGCCTGGAGTGTAAGAGGACTGATACAAGAGACCCAGTACTTC. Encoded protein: CAWSVRGLIQETQYF.

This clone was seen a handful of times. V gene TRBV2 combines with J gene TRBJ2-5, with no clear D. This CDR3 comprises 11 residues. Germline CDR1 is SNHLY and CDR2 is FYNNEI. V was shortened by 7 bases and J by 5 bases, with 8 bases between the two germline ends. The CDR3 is CASTPGETQYF. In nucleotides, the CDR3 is TGTGCCAGCACTCCCGGGGAGACCCAGTACTTC.

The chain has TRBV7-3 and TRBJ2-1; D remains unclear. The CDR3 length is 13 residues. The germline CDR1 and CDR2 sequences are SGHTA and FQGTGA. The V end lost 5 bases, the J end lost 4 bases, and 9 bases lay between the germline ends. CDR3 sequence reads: CASSQEAYNEQFF. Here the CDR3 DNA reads TGTGCCAGCAGCCAAGAAGCTTACAATGAGCAGTTCTTC.

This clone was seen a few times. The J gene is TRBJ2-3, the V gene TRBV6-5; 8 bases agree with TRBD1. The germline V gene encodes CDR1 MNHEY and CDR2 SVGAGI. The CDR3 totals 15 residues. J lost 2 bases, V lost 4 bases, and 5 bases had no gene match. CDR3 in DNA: TGTGCCAGCAGTTCCGGGACAGGTGTCACAGATACGCAGTATTTT. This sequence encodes CASSSGTGVTDTQYF.

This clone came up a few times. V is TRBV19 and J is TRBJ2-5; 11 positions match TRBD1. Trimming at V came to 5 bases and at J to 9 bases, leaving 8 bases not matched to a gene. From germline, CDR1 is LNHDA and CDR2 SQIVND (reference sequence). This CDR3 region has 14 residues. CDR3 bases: TGTGCCAGTAGTCACTCGGGACAGGGGGAGTCCCAGTACTTC. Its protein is CASSHSGQGESQYF.

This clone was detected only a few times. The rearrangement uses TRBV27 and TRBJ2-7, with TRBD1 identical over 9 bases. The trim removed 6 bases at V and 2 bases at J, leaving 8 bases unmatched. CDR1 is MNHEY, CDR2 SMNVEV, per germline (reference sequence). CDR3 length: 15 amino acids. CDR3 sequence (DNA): TGTGCCAGCAGAAACATACAGGGGGCCCCCTACGAGCAGTACTTC. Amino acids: CASRNIQGAPYEQYF.

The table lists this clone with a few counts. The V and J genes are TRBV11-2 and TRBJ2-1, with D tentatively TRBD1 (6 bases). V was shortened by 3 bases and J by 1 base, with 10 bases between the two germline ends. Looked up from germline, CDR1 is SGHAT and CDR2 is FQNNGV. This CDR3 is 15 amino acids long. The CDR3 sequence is CASSFIRGSYNEQFF. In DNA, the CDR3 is TGTGCCAGCAGCTTTATAAGGGGGTCCTACAATGAGCAGTTCTTC.

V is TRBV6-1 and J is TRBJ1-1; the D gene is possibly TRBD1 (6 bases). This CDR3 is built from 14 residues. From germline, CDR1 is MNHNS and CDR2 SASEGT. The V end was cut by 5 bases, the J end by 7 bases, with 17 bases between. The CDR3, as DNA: TGTGCCAGCAGTAACCCGGGACACCCGTATGAAGCTTTCTTT. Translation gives CASSNPGHPYEAFF.

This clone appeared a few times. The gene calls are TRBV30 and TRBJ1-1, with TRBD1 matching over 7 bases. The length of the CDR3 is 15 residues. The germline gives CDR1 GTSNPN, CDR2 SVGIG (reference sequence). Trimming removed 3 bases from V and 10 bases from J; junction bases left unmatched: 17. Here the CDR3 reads CAWRSSPTGSATAFF. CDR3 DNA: TGTGCCTGGAGATCCTCCCCGACAGGGTCGGCTACAGCTTTCTTT.

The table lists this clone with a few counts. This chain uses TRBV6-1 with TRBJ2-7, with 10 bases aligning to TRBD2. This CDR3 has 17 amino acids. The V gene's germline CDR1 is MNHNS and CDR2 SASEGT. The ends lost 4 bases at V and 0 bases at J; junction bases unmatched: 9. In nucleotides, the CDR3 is TGTGCCAGCAGTGTCCCCGAGACTAGCGGGCACTCCTACGAGCAGTACTTC. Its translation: CASSVPETSGHSYEQYF.

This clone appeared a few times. CDR3 sequence reads: CASSPTGTGKYF. The CDR3 DNA is TGTGCCAGCAGTCCAACGGGGACAGGGAAGTACTTC. This rearrangement joins TRBV27 to TRBJ2-7, with 9 bases matching TRBD1. This CDR3 is 12 amino acids long. The junction had 7 bases not matched to a gene; V was cut back by 5 bases and J by 11 bases. The germline V gene encodes CDR1 MNHEY and CDR2 SMNVEV (reference sequence).

The CDR3 reads CASSELVYEQYF. For the CDR3, the DNA is TGTGCCAGCAGTGAATTAGTTTACGAGCAGTACTTC. The rearrangement links TRBV2 to TRBJ2-7; D ambiguous. Trimming stripped 2 bases from V and 4 bases from J, with 6 bases between. CDR3 length: 12 amino acids. The V gene's germline CDR1 is SNHLY and CDR2 FYNNEI.

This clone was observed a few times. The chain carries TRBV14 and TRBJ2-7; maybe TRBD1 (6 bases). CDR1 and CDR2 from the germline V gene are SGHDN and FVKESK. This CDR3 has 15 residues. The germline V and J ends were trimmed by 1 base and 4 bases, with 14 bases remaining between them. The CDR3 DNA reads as TGTGCCAGCAGCCAAGGAGCTGCCAGGGGTTACGAGCAGTACTTC. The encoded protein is CASSQGAARGYEQYF.